This passage covers 7 T cell receptor beta chains from one sample sequenced in a study. TCRdb reprocessed the 5' RACE reads via MiXCR and lists one record per CDR3 protein. The sample shows roughly 64,000 distinct CDR3 sequences, around a fifth of them seen only once. The material sequenced was memory CD4+ T cells sorted from a lymph node. Subset described: memory CD4+ T cells, CD4+CD45RO+CD25-. The receptor source for this set is a female donor with breast cancer.

This clonotype was seen a single time. Since a much larger clone is just one base distant, this may be a read error. The chain recombines TRBV6-1 with TRBJ2-3, with 12 bases lining up with TRBD1. This CDR3 spans 17 amino acids. Germline-derived CDR1 and CDR2 are MNHNS and SASEGT. The CDR3 DNA reads TGTGCCAGCAGTCCGGGACAGGGGGCTTTTAGCACAGATACGCGGTATTTT. Its translation: CASSPGQGAFSTDTRYF.

The table lists this clonotype with a few counts. V usage is TRBV20-1 and J usage is TRBJ2-4, with a possible D match to TRBD2 (6 bases). The germline V and J ends were trimmed by 3 bases and 0 bases, with 6 bases remaining between them. Germline V gene sequence: CDR1 DFQATT, CDR2 SNEGSKA (reference sequence). The CDR3 spans 13 residues. DNA for the CDR3: TGCAGTGCTAGCGGGGGAGCCAAAAACATTCAGTACTTC. Its protein is CSASGGAKNIQYF.

The rearrangement joins TRBV20-1 to TRBJ2-1; D is possibly TRBD2 (6 bases). The CDR3 loop spans 11 amino acids. V dropped 4 bases and J dropped 6 bases, with 7 bases sitting between them. The germline gives CDR1 DFQATT, CDR2 SNEGSKA (reference sequence). The CDR3 spells CSATLANEQFF. DNA for the CDR3: TGCAGTGCTACACTAGCCAATGAGCAGTTCTTC.

In its sample, this clonotype was seen many times. CDR3 loop: CSARDSYEQYF. CDR3 in DNA: TGCAGTGCTAGAGATTCCTACGAGCAGTACTTC. The chain combines TRBV20-1 with TRBJ2-7; D gene uncertain. This CDR3 has 11 residues. The V gene's germline CDR1 is DFQATT and CDR2 SNEGSKA (reference sequence). The V and J ends lost 0 bases and 1 base respectively, with 1 base between them.

The chain recombines TRBV21-1 with TRBJ2-7; the D segment call TRBD1 is taken from the table without a DNA check. TRBV21-1 represents a pseudogene. The CDR3 is made up of 16 amino acids. The CDR3 sequence: CASSKDVDRAAYEQYF. The CDR3 DNA reads as TGTGCCAGCAGCAAAGATGTCGACAGGGCAGCCTACGAGCAGTACTTC.

In this sample, this clonotype turned up a few times. The chain has TRBV15 and TRBJ1-2; D uncertain. With 5 bases removed from V and 5 bases from J, the gap between germline ends came to 12 bases. This CDR3 comprises 13 residues. The V gene's germline CDR1 is LNHNV and CDR2 YYDKDF (reference sequence). This CDR3 is CATSYGENYGYTF. The CDR3 bases are TGTGCCACCAGCTATGGGGAAAATTATGGCTACACCTTC.

The chain combines TRBV7-9 with TRBJ1-1; D is perhaps TRBD1 (5 bases). V was trimmed by 5 bases and J by 11 bases, leaving 15 bases between them. Germline loops: CDR1 SEHNR, CDR2 FQNEAQ (reference sequence). CDR3 length equals 12 residues. The CDR3 here is CASSPGTSTAFF. The CDR3 DNA follows: TGTGCCAGCAGCCCCGGGACTTCCACCGCTTTCTTT.